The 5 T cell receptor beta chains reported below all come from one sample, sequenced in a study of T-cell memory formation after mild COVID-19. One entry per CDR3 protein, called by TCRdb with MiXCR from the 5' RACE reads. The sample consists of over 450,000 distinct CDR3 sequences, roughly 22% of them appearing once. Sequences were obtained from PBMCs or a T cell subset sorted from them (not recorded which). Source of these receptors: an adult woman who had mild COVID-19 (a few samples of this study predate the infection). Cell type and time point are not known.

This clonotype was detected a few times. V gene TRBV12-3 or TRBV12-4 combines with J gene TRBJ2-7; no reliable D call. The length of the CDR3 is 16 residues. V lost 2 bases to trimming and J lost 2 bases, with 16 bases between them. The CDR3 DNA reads TGTGCCAGCAGTTTAAGTGGTCCGCTAGTCGCCTACGAGCAGTACTTC. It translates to CASSLSGPLVAYEQYF.

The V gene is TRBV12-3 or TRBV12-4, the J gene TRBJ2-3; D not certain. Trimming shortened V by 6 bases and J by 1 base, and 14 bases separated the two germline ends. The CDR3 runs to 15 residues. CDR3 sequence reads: CASRAGRKGTDTQYF. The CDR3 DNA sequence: TGTGCCAGCAGGGCCGGACGGAAGGGCACAGATACGCAGTATTTT.

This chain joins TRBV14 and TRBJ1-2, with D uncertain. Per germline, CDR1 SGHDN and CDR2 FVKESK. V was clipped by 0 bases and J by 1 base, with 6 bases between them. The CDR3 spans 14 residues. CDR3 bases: TGTGCCAGCAGCCAAGATTCATTTAACTATGGCTACACCTTC. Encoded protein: CASSQDSFNYGYTF.

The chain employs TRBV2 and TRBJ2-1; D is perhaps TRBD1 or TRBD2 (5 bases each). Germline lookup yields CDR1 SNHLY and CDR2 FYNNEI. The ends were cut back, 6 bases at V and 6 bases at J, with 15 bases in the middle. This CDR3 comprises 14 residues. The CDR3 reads CASRPGTASNEQFF. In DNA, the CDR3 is TGTGCCAGCAGGCCCGGGACCGCGAGCAATGAGCAGTTCTTC.

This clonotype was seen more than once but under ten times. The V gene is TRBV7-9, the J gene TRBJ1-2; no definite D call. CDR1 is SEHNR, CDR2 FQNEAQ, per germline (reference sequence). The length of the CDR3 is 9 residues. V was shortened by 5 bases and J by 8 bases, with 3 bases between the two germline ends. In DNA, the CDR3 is TGTGCCAGCAGCCCCGGCTACACCTTC. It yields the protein CASSPGYTF.